One and the same sample provided the 13 T cell receptor beta chains below, sequenced in a study of identical twins. MiXCR, run by TCRdb on the 5' RACE reads, gives a single entry per CDR3 protein. The top ten hold more than 0.8% of the sample, which has around 490,000 distinct CDR3 sequences, around 15% seen once. This sample also belongs to another study, concerning yellow fever vaccine responses in identical twins.

The material sequenced was CD4+ T cells sorted from blood. These receptors all come from a woman between 18 and 29 years old in good health.

Many counts were recorded for this clonotype. This chain connects TRBV10-3 to TRBJ1-1; tentative D call: TRBD1 (5 bases). This CDR3 comprises 13 residues. Trimming took 5 bases from V and 7 from J, leaving 14 bases between them. The germline gives CDR1 ENHRY, CDR2 SYGVKD. DNA for the CDR3: TGTGCCATCAGTCCCACTCCCAGGGTTGAAGCTTTCTTT. Protein product: CAISPTPRVEAFF.

This clonotype was counted a few times. J is TRBJ2-1 and V is TRBV3-1; 13 bases match TRBD2. Germline V gene lookup returns CDR1 LGHDT and CDR2 YNNKEL (reference sequence). This CDR3 has 16 residues. V gave up 4 bases and J gave up 9 bases; unmatched junction bases: 9. In nucleotides, the CDR3 is TGTGCCAGCAGCCCCACCGGGACTAGCGGGATCGGTGAGCAGTTCTTC. It encodes CASSPTGTSGIGEQFF.

This clonotype was counted at least ten times. The J gene is TRBJ2-5, the V gene TRBV4-2; no clear D gene. Trimming left V 0 bases short and J 5 bases short, with 4 bases between. CDR1 is LGHNA, CDR2 YNFKEQ, per germline. The CDR3 runs 12 residues. The CDR3 nucleotides are TGTGCCAGCAGCCAAGATTTGGAGACCCAGTACTTC. This sequence encodes CASSQDLETQYF.

V and J are TRBV28 and TRBJ2-5; 7 positions agree with TRBD1. This CDR3 has 14 residues. The V and J ends lost 7 bases and 3 bases, in that order; junction bases with no gene match: 8. Germline-derived CDR1 and CDR2 are MDHEN and SYDVKM. The CDR3: CASTPTGTEETQYF. The CDR3, as DNA: TGTGCCAGCACCCCTACTGGGACAGAAGAGACCCAGTACTTC.

This chain connects TRBV20-1 to TRBJ2-3; D possibly uses TRBD1 or TRBD2 (7 bases each). CDR3 length equals 17 residues. The ends were cut back, 0 bases at V and 1 base at J, with 17 bases in the middle. Germline loops: CDR1 DFQATT, CDR2 SNEGSKA (reference sequence). DNA for the CDR3: TGCAGTGCTAGAGAGCCAGGGGGGGGGGGCGGCACAGATACGCAGTATTTT. This codes for CSAREPGGGGGTDTQYF.

This clonotype was observed a few times. This rearrangement joins TRBV20-1 to TRBJ2-1; TRBD1 matches 7 bases. The germline gives CDR1 DFQATT, CDR2 SNEGSKA (reference sequence). There are 14 residues in the CDR3. V was pared by 6 bases and J by 6 bases, with 11 bases of the junction left unmatched. The CDR3 reads CSAAPMTGINEQFF. The CDR3 DNA sequence: TGCAGTGCCGCCCCCATGACAGGGATCAATGAGCAGTTCTTC.

The rearrangement uses TRBV19 and TRBJ1-2; perhaps TRBD1 as D (6 bases). The CDR3 consists of 13 residues. The V end was cut by 7 bases, the J end by 2 bases, with 11 bases between. Germline CDR1 is LNHDA and CDR2 is SQIVND (reference sequence). The CDR3 protein is CASNPDRNYGYTF. For the CDR3, the DNA is TGTGCCAGTAACCCCGACAGGAACTATGGCTACACCTTC.

This clonotype has just a few counts. CDR3 loop: CASSSRRGETQYF. The CDR3 DNA is TGTGCCAGCAGCTCCCGACGAGGGGAGACCCAGTACTTC. The chain joins TRBV7-2 to TRBJ2-5, with D perhaps TRBD2 (5 bases). The CDR3 loop spans 13 amino acids. Germline V gene data show CDR1 as SGHTA and CDR2 as FQGNSA. V lost 4 bases to trimming and J lost 5 bases, with 11 bases between them.

This sequence joins TRBV18 and TRBJ2-6, with 11 bases matching TRBD1. CDR3 length equals 18 residues. V lost 4 bases, J lost 2 bases, and 7 bases stayed unmatched. Looked up from germline, CDR1 is KGHSH and CDR2 is LQKENI. The CDR3 DNA sequence: TGTGCCAGCTCACTGGGACAGGGGGTGTTCGCTGGGGCCAACGTCCTGACTTTC. Translating gives CASSLGQGVFAGANVLTF.

Of note for this clonotype: Compared with germline, one end of the junction differs, possibly owing to a read error. The chain combines TRBV5-1 with TRBJ2-3, with D possibly matching TRBD2 (6 bases). This CDR3 comprises 14 residues. The germline V gene has CDR1 SGHRS and CDR2 YFSETQ. The DNA of the CDR3 is TGCGCCAGCAGCGAAAGGGACTTAACAGATATGCAGTATTTT. It specifies CASSERDLTDMQYF.

This clonotype was counted a few times. The genes are TRBV5-1 and TRBJ2-3, with unresolved D. The CDR3 runs to 13 residues. Between the trimmed V and J ends, which lost 0 bases and 4 bases, there was a span of 6 bases. Germline lookup yields CDR1 SGHRS and CDR2 YFSETQ. The CDR3 DNA reads as TGCGCCAGCAGCTTGGTCCCAGCAGATACGCAGTATTTT. This sequence encodes CASSLVPADTQYF.

This chain connects TRBV11-2 to TRBJ2-3, with TRBD1 matching 8 bases. Germline V gene lookup returns CDR1 SGHAT and CDR2 FQNNGV. The CDR3 has 14 amino acids. With 2 bases clipped from V and 6 bases from J, the junction kept 4 bases outside the gene matches. CDR3 coding DNA: TGTGCCAGCAGCTTACTGGACAGGGCTGATACGCAGTATTTT. Protein sequence: CASSLLDRADTQYF.

V is TRBV20-1 and J is TRBJ2-6, with D possibly matching TRBD2 (5 bases). The ends were cut back, 5 bases at V and 9 bases at J, with 8 bases in the middle. The germline V gene encodes CDR1 DFQATT and CDR2 SNEGSKA (reference sequence). The CDR3 covers 11 residues. CDR3 residues: CSAGRDNVLTF. Written as DNA, the CDR3 is TGCAGTGCTGGCCGGGACAACGTCCTGACTTTC.